These 4 T cell receptor beta chains originate from one sample sequenced in a study of blood T cell repertoires in COVID-19. The repertoire was sequenced with immunoSEQ multiplex PCR; TCRdb's copy has only in-frame clones and lacks some. The table includes fewer than 80,000 clones, roughly 87% detected once. The sequencing input was peripheral blood. The receptors derive from a man aged 25-45 years with acute or convalescent COVID-19.

This clone was observed a handful of times. The V gene is TRBV28, the J gene TRBJ2-7; D is unresolved. The CDR3 is 13 residues long. V lost 2 bases and J 7 bases, leaving 12 bases between the germline ends. The germline V gene encodes CDR1 MDHEN and CDR2 SYDVKM. CDR3 region: CASSLAGSREQYF. CDR3 sequence (DNA): TGTGCCAGCAGTTTAGCAGGCAGCAGGGAGCAGTACTTC.

The chain employs TRBV14 and TRBJ2-2; D may be TRBD1 (6 bases). The CDR3 has 14 residues. The germline gives CDR1 SGHDN, CDR2 FVKESK. V was clipped by 5 bases and J by 8 bases, with 15 bases between them. CDR3 protein: CASSKITGLGELFF. The CDR3 DNA follows: TGTGCCAGCAGCAAAATCACAGGGTTAGGGGAGCTGTTTTTT.

J is TRBJ1-1 and V is TRBV5-1, with D unclear. Germline V gene lookup returns CDR1 SGHRS and CDR2 YFSETQ. The ends were cut back, 0 bases at V and 2 bases at J, with 14 bases in the middle. The CDR3 runs 16 residues. CDR3 region: CASSLGPQDPNTEAFF. The CDR3 DNA is TGCGCCAGCAGCTTGGGGCCACAAGATCCCAACACTGAAGCTTTCTTT.

The table lists this clone with a count of one. V gene TRBV30 combines with J gene TRBJ2-3; 8 positions agree with TRBD1. This CDR3 is 14 amino acids long. V was clipped by 1 base and J by 3 bases; unmatched bases: 3. Germline values: CDR1 GTSNPN, CDR2 SVGIG (reference sequence). In DNA, the CDR3 is TGTGCCTGGAGTGCAGGGGGCGGAACAGATACGCAGTATTTT. Translation gives CAWSAGGGTDTQYF.